Following are 21 T cell receptor beta chains from one sample sequenced in a study of blood T cells in healthy people across ages. It was with a sample-barcoded 5' primer and a J-beta primer mix that a second PCR of about 6 to 12 cycles was run. TCRdb itself ran the 5' RACE reads through MiXCR, one entry per CDR3 protein. The profile shows around 940,000 distinct CDR3 sequences, roughly half of them singletons. The sample taken for sequencing was blood. Every receptor here comes from a woman in her fifties or sixties in good health.

This clonotype was detected only a few times. The rearrangement links TRBV5-1 to TRBJ2-7; 8 nucleotides agree with TRBD2. J was trimmed by 2 bases and V by 4 bases; bases with no gene match: 8. CDR3 size: 15 residues. Germline values: CDR1 SGHRS, CDR2 YFSETQ. The chain's CDR3 is CASSPERGRTYEQYF. The CDR3 coding sequence is TGCGCCAGCAGCCCTGAGCGGGGGAGGACCTACGAGCAGTACTTC.

This chain connects TRBV27 to TRBJ1-6; 11 bases line up with TRBD1. The CDR3 sequence is 13 residues long. Unmatched junction bases numbered 2, after V lost 9 bases and J lost 7 bases. CDR1 and CDR2 (germline): MNHEY, SMNVEV (reference sequence). In DNA, the CDR3 is TGTGCCAGTGGGACAGGGGGAAATTCACCCCTCCACTTT. Protein sequence: CASGTGGNSPLHF.

This clonotype turned up a few times. The chain is built from TRBV24-1 and TRBJ2-7, with D hard to call. The CDR3 has 12 amino acids. V lost 9 bases and J 2 bases, leaving 10 bases between the germline ends. Germline lookup yields CDR1 KGHDR and CDR2 SFDVKD. The CDR3 sequence: CATGDDAYEQYF. Written as DNA, the CDR3 is TGTGCCACCGGAGACGATGCCTACGAGCAGTACTTC.

This clonotype was observed a few times. V usage is TRBV7-6 and J usage is TRBJ2-5, with 12 bases fitting TRBD2. Germline V lookup: CDR1 SGHVS, CDR2 FNYEAQ. CDR3 size: 17 residues. V lost 1 base to trimming and J lost 4 bases; unmatched junction nucleotides: 7. CDR3 residues: CASSLGSLAGGGETQYF. The CDR3 DNA reads TGTGCCAGCAGCTTAGGATCGCTAGCGGGAGGGGGAGAGACCCAGTACTTC.

This clonotype has a handful of counts. The chain combines TRBV7-2 with TRBJ2-5; D may be TRBD2 (5 bases). Trimming removed 3 bases at V and 5 bases at J, with 13 bases between. The CDR3 has 14 amino acids. CDR1 and CDR2 from the germline V gene are SGHTA and FQGNSA. This CDR3 is CASSLGRRTETQYF. DNA for the CDR3: TGTGCCAGCAGCTTGGGCAGGAGGACGGAGACCCAGTACTTC.

This chain links TRBV24-1 with TRBJ2-7, with D unresolved. V lost 2 bases, J lost 7 bases, and 20 bases lay in between. This CDR3 has 16 residues. Germline assignment: CDR1 KGHDR and CDR2 SFDVKD. As DNA, the CDR3 is TGTGCCACCAGTGATTCCCTTCGGCAGGAGAATAATGAGCAGTACTTC. Protein product: CATSDSLRQENNEQYF.

V gene TRBV27 combines with J gene TRBJ2-7; D possibly corresponds to TRBD1 (7 bases). The tail of the sequence fits TRBJ2-5 better, so the J call may be wrong. The CDR3 contains 14 residues. Germline V gene lookup returns CDR1 MNHEY and CDR2 SMNVEV (reference sequence). CDR3 in DNA: TGTGCCAGCTCCTGGGGGGACAGCCGAGAGACCCAGTACTTC. Amino acids: CASSWGDSRETQYF.

This chain links TRBV14 with TRBJ1-2; tentatively, D is TRBD1 (6 bases). CDR1 is SGHDN and CDR2 is FVKESK in the germline V gene. The CDR3 totals 16 residues. V gave up 4 bases and J gave up 0 bases, with 15 bases separating them. The CDR3 DNA is TGTGCCAGCAGCCCAAGAGGACAGATAACTAACTATGGCTACACCTTC. Residues: CASSPRGQITNYGYTF.

V usage is TRBV7-9 and J usage is TRBJ2-3, with a possible D match to TRBD2 (6 bases). This CDR3 is 16 amino acids long. From germline, CDR1 is SEHNR and CDR2 FQNEAQ (reference sequence). Trimming shortened V by 5 bases and J by 2 bases, and 17 bases separated the two germline ends. CDR3 nucleotide sequence: TGTGCCAGCAGCCAACGTAGATCTAGCGACACAGATACGCAGTATTTT. Its translation: CASSQRRSSDTDTQYF. The complete variable domain, with remaining parts taken from reference TRBV7-9 and TRBJ2-3, reads DTGVSQNPRHKITKRGQNVTFRCDPISEHNRLYWYRQTLGQGPEFLTYFQNEAQLEKSRLLSDRFSAERPKGSFSTLEIQRTEQGDSAMYLCASSQRRSSDTDTQYFGPGTRLTVL.

A few counts support this clonotype. This chain uses TRBV20-1 with TRBJ2-7, with TRBD2 as a possible D gene (5 bases). The CDR3 is 14 amino acids. Germline CDR1 is DFQATT and CDR2 is SNEGSKA (reference sequence). V was shortened by 1 base and J by 3 bases, with 13 bases between the two germline ends. CDR3 sequence reads: CSARVRGIYYEQYF. The DNA of the CDR3 is TGCAGTGCTAGAGTACGGGGAATATACTACGAGCAGTACTTC.

There are a few counts of this clonotype. The CDR3 spells CASSLPPGGPTDTQYF. The CDR3 DNA sequence: TGTGCCAGCAGTCTACCCCCGGGGGGCCCCACAGATACGCAGTATTTT. The rearrangement uses TRBV12-3 or TRBV12-4 and TRBJ2-3; the D gene is possibly TRBD2 (7 bases). Between the trimmed V and J ends, which lost 5 bases and 2 bases, there was a span of 17 bases. The CDR3 is 16 residues long.

The chain joins TRBV15 to TRBJ2-3, with D perhaps TRBD1 or TRBD2 (5 bases each). Germline lookup yields CDR1 LNHNV and CDR2 YYDKDF (reference sequence). This CDR3 contains 16 residues. V gave up 1 base and J gave up 4 bases, with 15 bases separating them. CDR3 sequence reads: CATSRGSAQQADTQYF. The CDR3 DNA is TGTGCCACCAGCAGAGGTAGCGCCCAACAGGCAGATACGCAGTATTTT.

This clonotype was seen a handful of times. The V call is TRBV29-1, the J call TRBJ2-3; 8 nucleotides agree with TRBD2. The CDR3 totals 14 residues. Germline V gene data show CDR1 as SQVTM and CDR2 as ANQGSEA. V lost 4 bases to trimming and J lost 5 bases; unmatched junction nucleotides: 8. CDR3 bases: TGCAGCGTTGCGAATCTCCGGGGGGGAGATACGCAGTATTTT. It translates to CSVANLRGGDTQYF.

This clonotype was counted only a few times. J is TRBJ2-7 and V is TRBV7-6, with D possibly TRBD1 on 6 matching bases. The CDR3 has 14 residues. The germline CDR1 and CDR2 sequences are SGHVS and FNYEAQ. Trimming cost V 5 bases and J 5 bases, with 16 bases left between them. The CDR3 region has the DNA TGTGCCAGCAGCCTTTCGCAGGGGTTCCACGAGCAGTACTTC. As protein: CASSLSQGFHEQYF. Full variable domain (outside the CDR3, taken from reference TRBV7-6 and TRBJ2-7): GAGVSQSPRYKVTKRGQDVALRCDPISGHVSLYWYRQALGQGPEFLTYFNYEAQQDKSGLPNDRFSAERPEGSISTLTIQRTEQRDSAMYRCASSLSQGFHEQYFGPGTRLTVT.

The V gene is TRBV5-1, the J gene TRBJ2-3; tentatively, D is TRBD2 (5 bases). The germline V and J ends were trimmed by 4 bases and 2 bases, with 14 bases remaining between them. The CDR3 has 15 amino acids. CDR1 and CDR2 (germline): SGHRS, YFSETQ. CDR3 nucleotides: TGCGCCAGCAGCGCCGGGATTACCAACACAGATACGCAGTATTTT. Protein product: CASSAGITNTDTQYF.

This clonotype turned up a few times. The chain links TRBV12-3 or TRBV12-4 to TRBJ2-3; D is perhaps TRBD2 (7 bases). The CDR3 is 15 amino acids. The V end was cut by 5 bases, the J end by 1 base, with 13 bases between. For the CDR3, the DNA is TGTGCCAGCAGTGTGCAGGGGAGGGGCACAGATACGCAGTATTTT. Its translation: CASSVQGRGTDTQYF.

In the case of this clonotype: The junction shows a germline mismatch at one end, possibly a read error. The chain has TRBV4-2 and TRBJ2-3, with D possibly being TRBD2 (5 bases). Germline V CDR1 and CDR2: LGHNA, YNFKEQ. CDR3 length: 12 amino acids. CDR3 sequence reads: CASSSDYDRQYF. DNA for the CDR3: TGTGCCAGCAGCTCAGACTATGATAGGCAGTATTTT.

This clonotype was seen only a few times. The chain combines TRBV6-2 or TRBV6-3 with TRBJ2-5; no firm D call. Trimming cost V 4 bases and J 5 bases, with 8 bases left between them. This CDR3 is 12 amino acids long. Germline CDR1 MNHEY, CDR2 SVGEGT. Here the CDR3 DNA reads TGTGCCAGCAGTTTCTTCTCGGAGACCCAGTACTTC. Its protein product is CASSFFSETQYF.

Of note for this clonotype: The germline gene is not matched at one end of the junction; a read error may be the cause. V and J are TRBV2 and TRBJ2-7, with D tentatively TRBD2 (5 bases). The end of the DNA aligns better with TRBJ2-5, so the J call may be wrong. The CDR3 is 15 residues long. Germline V gene sequence: CDR1 SNHLY, CDR2 FYNNEI. Here the CDR3 DNA reads TGTGCCGGCAGTGAATCCCGGACTGCACAAGAGACCCAGTACTTC. This encodes CAGSESRTAQETQYF.

The chain is built from TRBV29-1 and TRBJ2-7; 8 bases are a match to TRBD2. Germline V gives CDR1 SQVTM, CDR2 ANQGSEA. This CDR3 contains 15 residues. The trim removed 2 bases at V and 4 bases at J, leaving 10 bases unmatched. The CDR3 sequence is CSVEKVSGSRYEQYF. CDR3 coding DNA: TGCAGCGTTGAAAAGGTCAGCGGGAGCAGGTACGAGCAGTACTTC.

The sample holds a few counts of this clonotype. The rearrangement links TRBV7-9 to TRBJ2-7, with 11 bases matching TRBD2. The CDR3 spans 16 residues. The trim removed 2 bases at V and 4 bases at J, leaving 7 bases unmatched. Germline V gene lookup returns CDR1 SEHNR and CDR2 FQNEAQ (reference sequence). CDR3 sequence (DNA): TGTGCCAGCAGCTTATTGGGAACTAGCGGGGGTTACGAGCAGTACTTC. It yields the protein CASSLLGTSGGYEQYF. Full variable domain (remainder filled in from reference TRBV7-9 and TRBJ2-7): DTGVSQNPRHKITKRGQNVTFRCDPISEHNRLYWYRQTLGQGPEFLTYFQNEAQLEKSRLLSDRFSAERPKGSFSTLEIQRTEQGDSAMYLCASSLLGTSGGYEQYFGPGTRLTVT.